Presented here are 32 T cell receptor beta chains from one specimen sequenced in a study of T cells in Graves' hyperthyroidism and ophthalmopathy (dated by TCRdb to the late 2010s). Library prep was done by multiplex PCR. These reads were obtained on an Illumina HiSeq 2000. The TCR beta CDR3 regions were amplified from the RNA transcripts. The first round of RT-PCR for the TCR CDR3 was performed with the HTBI primer set and the Qiagen OneStep RT-PCR kit. Using fastp at Q25 and MiXCR, TCRdb reprocessed the public reads and kept productive beta chains. Here each entry gathers all rows of one CDR3 protein and keeps the most common genes and DNA. Across this sample there are a few hundred thousand distinct CDR3 sequences, with approximately 15% seen only once. The ten largest clones capture 13% to 15% of the sample. The sequenced material came from blood. The source of these receptors is a woman between 18 and 30 years old with Graves' hyperthyroidism.

The rearrangement uses TRBV24-1 and TRBJ1-2; D is possibly TRBD1 (6 bases). V lost 4 bases, J lost 4 bases, and 15 bases lay in between. Germline V gene data show CDR1 as KGHDR and CDR2 as SFDVKD. There are 15 residues in the CDR3. The DNA for the CDR3 is TGTGCCACCAGTGACCCTTTGGACAGCCCCTATGGCTACACCTTC. Translation: CATSDPLDSPYGYTF.

There are many counts of this clonotype. This sequence joins TRBV27 and TRBJ1-1; a possible D gene is TRBD1 (5 bases). CDR3 size: 13 residues. Germline loops: CDR1 MNHEY, CDR2 SMNVEV (reference sequence). V lost 5 bases and J lost 4, with 11 bases in between. For the CDR3, the DNA is TGTGCCAGCAGTAGGCCGGGGGGCACTGAAGCTTTCTTT. It yields the protein CASSRPGGTEAFF.

The chain carries TRBV5-5 and TRBJ2-1, with TRBD1 identical over 9 bases. The germline V gene encodes CDR1 SGHKS and CDR2 YYEKEE (reference sequence). V was pared by 4 bases and J by 3 bases, with 5 bases of the junction left unmatched. This CDR3 contains 15 residues. The DNA of the CDR3 is TGTGCCAGCAGCACGGGACAGGGTTTCTACAATGAGCAGTTCTTC. Translating it yields CASSTGQGFYNEQFF.

This clonotype was counted only a few times. This chain links TRBV10-1 with TRBJ2-3; TRBD2 agrees at 13 bases. The CDR3 sequence is 16 residues long. The junction had 6 bases not matched to a gene; V was cut back by 7 bases and J by 2 bases. Germline V gene data show CDR1 as WNHNN and CDR2 as SYGVQD (reference sequence). As DNA, the CDR3 is TGCGCCAGCAATACAGGACTAGCGGGAGTCACAGATACGCAGTATTTT. Protein product: CASNTGLAGVTDTQYF.

This clonotype was counted a few times. V and J are TRBV5-8 and TRBJ2-3; D tentatively fits TRBD1 or TRBD2 (5 bases each). The CDR3 consists of 15 residues. Germline CDR1 SGHTS, CDR2 YDEGEE. V lost 4 bases to trimming and J lost 2 bases, with 14 bases between them. The CDR3 sequence is CASSTMGTPTDTQYF. In nucleotides, the CDR3 is TGTGCCAGCAGCACGATGGGGACCCCCACAGATACGCAGTATTTT.

The chain carries TRBV29-1 and TRBJ1-5; D unresolved. The CDR3 contains 14 residues. The V gene's germline CDR1 is SQVTM and CDR2 ANQGSEA. V was trimmed by 4 bases and J by 4 bases, leaving 14 bases between them. The DNA for the CDR3 is TGCAGCGTTGCCAAGGAGGGAGGTAATCAGCCCCAGCATTTT. It yields the protein CSVAKEGGNQPQHF.

In its sample, this clonotype was seen many times. V usage is TRBV9 and J usage is TRBJ1-6, with 7 bases aligning to TRBD1. Germline CDR1 SGDLS, CDR2 YYNGEE. The V and J ends lost 3 bases and 9 bases, in that order; junction bases with no gene match: 6. CDR3 size: 14 residues. The CDR3 region is CASSAGTAVSPLHF. The DNA for the CDR3 is TGTGCCAGCAGCGCCGGGACAGCTGTTTCACCCCTCCACTTT.

This clonotype was observed many times. The V gene is TRBV28, the J gene TRBJ2-1; TRBD2 agrees at 9 bases. The ends lost 4 bases at V and 10 bases at J; junction bases unmatched: 11. CDR1 is MDHEN and CDR2 is SYDVKM in the germline V gene. CDR3 length: 15 amino acids. The CDR3 protein is CASSWGGRAQVEQFF. As DNA, the CDR3 is TGTGCCAGCAGTTGGGGCGGGAGGGCCCAGGTAGAGCAGTTCTTC.

This clonotype was seen at least ten times. J is TRBJ2-7 and V is TRBV20-1; D is possibly TRBD1 (6 bases). Germline lookup yields CDR1 DFQATT and CDR2 SNEGSKA (reference sequence). There are 14 residues in the CDR3. With 4 bases removed from V and 1 base from J, the gap between germline ends came to 14 bases. This chain's CDR3 is CSATNRDTSYEQYF. The DNA for the CDR3 is TGCAGTGCTACCAACCGGGACACGTCCTACGAGCAGTACTTC.

This CDR3 reads CAWSGGGFRYF. For the CDR3, the DNA is TGTGCCTGGAGTGGGGGAGGTTTTCGGTACTTC. The gene calls are TRBV30 and TRBJ2-5, with a tentative D call TRBD2 (6 bases). With 1 base removed from V and 13 bases from J, the gap between germline ends came to 13 bases. The CDR3 is 11 residues long. Germline CDR1 and CDR2: GTSNPN and SVGIG (reference sequence).

This clonotype occurred many times. CDR3 amino acids: CASSRGTGSYNEQFF. CDR3 nucleotide sequence: TGTGCCAGCAGCCGAGGGACAGGGTCCTACAATGAGCAGTTCTTC. The V call is TRBV7-2, the J call TRBJ2-1; 9 bases are shared with TRBD1. Trimming took 5 bases from V and 1 from J; bases not matched to a gene: 3. Germline lookup yields CDR1 SGHTA and CDR2 FQGNSA. CDR3 length equals 15 residues. Drawing the rest from reference TRBV7-2 and TRBJ2-1, the complete variable domain is GAGVSQSPSNKVTEKGKDVELRCDPISGHTALYWYRQSLGQGLEFLIYFQGNSAPDKSGLPSDRFSAERTGGSVSTLTIQRTQQEDSAVYLCASSRGTGSYNEQFFGPGTRLTVL.

This clonotype was detected a few times. The rearrangement links TRBV15 to TRBJ2-3, with TRBD2 matching over 12 bases. The CDR3 loop spans 13 amino acids. V dropped 9 bases and J dropped 6; count of bases not matched to a gene: 4. In germline, CDR1 is LNHNV, CDR2 YYDKDF (reference sequence). The DNA for the CDR3 is TGTGCCACAAGGACTAGCGGGAAGGATACGCAGTATTTT. Amino acids: CATRTSGKDTQYF.

The chain employs TRBV6-2 or TRBV6-3 and TRBJ1-3; TRBD1 is a possible D gene (6 bases). Germline CDR1 and CDR2: MNHEY and SVGEGT. The CDR3 extends over 15 amino acids. V shed 0 bases and J shed 3 bases, with 9 bases lying between them. CDR3 DNA sequence: TGTGCCAGCAGTTACTCAGCCAGGGGTGGAAACACCATATATTTT. As protein: CASSYSARGGNTIYF.

The chain links TRBV6-2 or TRBV6-3 to TRBJ1-5; D not certain. The CDR3 extends over 13 amino acids. Looked up from germline, CDR1 is MNHEY and CDR2 is SVGEGT. V lost 7 bases and J 6 bases, leaving 13 bases between the germline ends. The CDR3 coding sequence is TGTGCCAGCACCTTAGCGGGAAGTCAGCCCCAGCATTTT. Its protein is CASTLAGSQPQHF.

Ten or more counts support this clonotype. The V gene is TRBV6-1, the J gene TRBJ2-3; 8 bases fit TRBD2. The CDR3 covers 15 residues. J was trimmed by 3 bases and V by 5 bases; bases with no gene match: 7. CDR1 is MNHNS and CDR2 is SASEGT in the germline V gene. This CDR3 is CASSHGGAGTDTQYF. For the CDR3, the DNA is TGTGCCAGCAGTCACGGGGGGGCCGGAACAGATACGCAGTATTTT.

This clonotype has a handful of counts. The chain uses TRBV11-2 and TRBJ2-1; maybe TRBD2 (6 bases). Germline values: CDR1 SGHAT, CDR2 FQNNGV. This CDR3 region has 15 residues. Trimming cost V 5 bases and J 1 base, with 12 bases left between them. The CDR3 protein is CASSDGRGSYNEQFF. The CDR3 nucleotides are TGTGCCAGCAGCGACGGGCGGGGATCCTACAATGAGCAGTTCTTC.

This clonotype was picked up many times. The V call is TRBV20-1, the J call TRBJ1-3; possibly TRBD1 for D (5 bases). V was clipped by 3 bases and J by 2 bases, with 11 bases between them. Germline V lookup: CDR1 DFQATT, CDR2 SNEGSKA (reference sequence). The CDR3 consists of 14 residues. The CDR3 loop reads CSASPRDAGNTIYF. The CDR3 nucleotides read TGCAGTGCTAGTCCGAGGGACGCTGGAAACACCATATATTTT.

Ten or more counts support this clonotype. The CDR3 reads CSASGGRSYEQYF. The CDR3 DNA reads TGCAGTGCTAGCGGCGGCAGGAGCTACGAGCAGTACTTC. V usage is TRBV20-1 and J usage is TRBJ2-7, with no clear D. Deletions cut 3 bases from V and 3 bases from J, with 12 bases between. Per germline, CDR1 DFQATT and CDR2 SNEGSKA (reference sequence). This CDR3 has 13 amino acids.

This clonotype was picked up many times. This rearrangement joins TRBV5-1 to TRBJ2-4; D remains ambiguous. V lost 0 bases, J lost 0 bases, and 10 bases lay in between. CDR3 length: 16 residues. Germline V CDR1 and CDR2: SGHRS, YFSETQ. This CDR3 is CASSLEPALAKNIQYF. The CDR3 DNA sequence: TGCGCCAGCAGCTTGGAACCCGCTCTAGCCAAAAACATTCAGTACTTC.

This clonotype appeared many times. The chain uses TRBV20-1 and TRBJ2-2, with TRBD1 matching 11 bases. Germline V gene data show CDR1 as DFQATT and CDR2 as SNEGSKA (reference sequence). J lost 6 bases, V lost 4 bases, and 10 bases had no gene match. The CDR3 spans 16 residues. The CDR3 region has the DNA TGCAGTGCTAAAGAACCGGGACAGGGGGAGGCCGGGGAGCTGTTTTTT. It specifies CSAKEPGQGEAGELFF.

This clonotype was detected ten times or more. J is TRBJ2-1 and V is TRBV6-2 or TRBV6-3, with D unclear. Germline V lookup: CDR1 MNHEY, CDR2 SVGEGT. Trimming took 5 bases from V and 5 from J, leaving 10 bases between them. This CDR3 region has 13 residues. CDR3 bases: TGTGCCAGCAGTCCGAATGAAGACAATGAGCAGTTCTTC. This encodes CASSPNEDNEQFF.

This clonotype was picked up many times. The rearrangement uses TRBV20-1 and TRBJ2-5; 10 bases match TRBD2. This CDR3 spans 14 amino acids. Germline CDR1 DFQATT, CDR2 SNEGSKA (reference sequence). CDR3 loop: CSAFGASGRETQYF. The DNA for the CDR3 is TGCAGCGCATTTGGGGCTAGCGGGAGAGAGACCCAGTACTTC.

This clonotype was observed many times. V and J are TRBV11-2 and TRBJ2-7, with no clear D. Germline assignment: CDR1 SGHAT and CDR2 FQNNGV. With 6 bases removed from V and 6 bases from J, the gap between germline ends came to 12 bases. This CDR3 comprises 12 residues. This CDR3 reads CASRGGLAEQYF. CDR3 coding DNA: TGTGCCAGCAGAGGCGGCCTCGCCGAGCAGTACTTC.

About this clonotype: Possible read error: a much larger clone is one base away. The chain is built from TRBV27 and TRBJ2-5; D not certain. The CDR3 has 13 amino acids. The germline gives CDR1 MNHEY, CDR2 SMNVEV (reference sequence). The CDR3 loop reads CANSPTRVETQYF. The DNA for the CDR3 is TGTGCCAACAGTCCTACGAGAGTAGAGACCCAGTACTTC.

This clonotype was observed a handful of times. The chain has TRBV14 and TRBJ2-7; possible D gene TRBD1, 6 bases. Germline values: CDR1 SGHDN, CDR2 FVKESK. Trimming cost V 5 bases and J 2 bases, with 19 bases left between them. The CDR3 is made up of 16 amino acids. The CDR3 sequence: CASSKAVRDKPYEQYF. The CDR3 nucleotides read TGTGCCAGCAGCAAGGCGGTAAGGGACAAACCCTACGAGCAGTACTTC.

V usage is TRBV20-1 and J usage is TRBJ2-6; D is perhaps TRBD1 (6 bases). Trimming stripped 6 bases from V and 0 bases from J, with 15 bases between. From germline, CDR1 is DFQATT and CDR2 SNEGSKA (reference sequence). This CDR3 comprises 16 residues. CDR3 protein: CSATTGPLSGANVLTF. As DNA, the CDR3 is TGCAGTGCAACGACAGGTCCTCTCTCTGGGGCCAACGTCCTGACTTTC.

The rearrangement joins TRBV6-1 to TRBJ2-3; D unresolved. This CDR3 is built from 17 residues. The V gene's germline CDR1 is MNHNS and CDR2 SASEGT. Trimming pared 5 bases from V and 3 bases from J, leaving 21 bases between. The CDR3 DNA follows: TGTGCCAGCAGTATCTCTCCCGCTGGAGTCGGGACAGATACGCAGTATTTT. It translates to CASSISPAGVGTDTQYF.

In its sample, this clonotype was seen many times. The chain is built from TRBV11-2 and TRBJ1-5; D uncertain. The CDR3 spans 14 residues. The V end lost 1 base, the J end lost 7 bases, and 11 bases lay between the germline ends. Germline V CDR1 and CDR2: SGHAT, FQNNGV. The CDR3 loop reads CASSLGPKSQPQHF. CDR3 coding DNA: TGTGCCAGCAGCTTAGGCCCGAAGTCGCAGCCCCAGCATTTT. Complete variable domain (other parts from reference TRBV11-2 and TRBJ1-5): EAGVAQSPRYKIIEKRQSVAFWCNPISGHATLYWYQQILGQGPKLLIQFQNNGVVDDSQLPKDRFSAERLKGVDSTLKIQPAKLEDSAVYLCASSLGPKSQPQHFGDGTRLSIL.

This clonotype occurred a few times. The chain links TRBV4-2 to TRBJ2-5; no firm D call. CDR3 size: 15 residues. V gave up 0 bases and J gave up 4 bases, with 12 bases separating them. Germline V CDR1 and CDR2: LGHNA, YNFKEQ. DNA of the CDR3: TGTGCCAGCAGCCAAGATCTCGGAAGAGGAGAGACCCAGTACTTC. Translating it yields CASSQDLGRGETQYF.

This clonotype was found a few times. The chain carries TRBV29-1 and TRBJ2-1; 7 positions agree with TRBD2. The CDR3 has 14 amino acids. Germline V gives CDR1 SQVTM, CDR2 ANQGSEA. With V trimmed by 3 bases and J by 12 bases, 14 bases remained unmatched. CDR3 nucleotides: TGCAGCGTTGAGGACTCCGTATCTTGGGGGGGGCAGTTCTTC. It specifies CSVEDSVSWGGQFF.

The rearrangement uses TRBV11-1 and TRBJ2-2, with a possible D match to TRBD2 (5 bases). The germline CDR1 and CDR2 sequences are SGHAT and FQDESV (reference sequence). V was shortened by 7 bases and J by 7 bases, with 13 bases between the two germline ends. The CDR3 has 13 residues. Written as DNA, the CDR3 is TGTGCCAGCACCCTGATAGGGAGCGGGGAGCTGTTTTTT. Its translation is CASTLIGSGELFF. Supplemented by reference TRBV11-1 and TRBJ2-2, the full variable domain reads EAEVAQSPRYKITEKSQAVAFWCDPISGHATLYWYRQILGQGPELLVQFQDESVVDDSQLPKDRFSAERLKGVDSTLKIQPAELGDSAMYLCASTLIGSGELFFGEGSRLTVL.

The J gene is TRBJ2-5, the V gene TRBV28; 7 bases align to TRBD1. This CDR3 is 18 amino acids long. J gave up 2 bases and V 5 bases, and 17 bases lay outside the gene matches. CDR1 is MDHEN and CDR2 is SYDVKM in the germline V gene. CDR3: CASSLPGGYRGYQETQYF. The CDR3, as DNA: TGTGCCAGCAGTCTCCCCGGTGGGTACAGGGGCTATCAAGAGACCCAGTACTTC.